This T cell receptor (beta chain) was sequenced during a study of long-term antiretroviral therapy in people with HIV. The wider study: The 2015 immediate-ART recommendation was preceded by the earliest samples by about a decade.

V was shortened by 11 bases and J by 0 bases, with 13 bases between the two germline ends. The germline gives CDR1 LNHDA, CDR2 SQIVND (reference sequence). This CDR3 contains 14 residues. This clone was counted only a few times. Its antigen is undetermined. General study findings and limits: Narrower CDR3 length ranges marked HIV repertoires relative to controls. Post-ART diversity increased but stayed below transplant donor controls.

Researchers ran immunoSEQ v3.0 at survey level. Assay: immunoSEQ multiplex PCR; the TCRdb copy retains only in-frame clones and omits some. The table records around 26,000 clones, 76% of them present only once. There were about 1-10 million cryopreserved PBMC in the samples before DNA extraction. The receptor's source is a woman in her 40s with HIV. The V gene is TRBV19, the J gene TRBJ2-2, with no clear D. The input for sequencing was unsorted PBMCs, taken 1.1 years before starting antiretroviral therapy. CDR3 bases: TGTGCCCTCAGTCGAGCCGCGAACACCGGGGAGCTGTTTTTT. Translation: CALSRAANTGELFF.